What follows is one TCR beta chain and its context. The record originates from a study of cytomegalovirus exposure and HLA in healthy donors. Vbeta (60) and Jbeta (13) primers were used in the PCR. The table came from immunoSEQ multiplex PCR; TCRdb's copy has only in-frame clones and leaves some out. This sample carries approximately 160,000 clones, roughly three quarters of them seen once, and the ten largest clones take 7%. CDR3 length: 11 amino acids. The germline V gene has CDR1 SGHVS and CDR2 FQNEAQ. Trimming removed 6 bases from V and 13 bases from J, with 13 bases in between. The clonotype comes from a woman in her thirties or forties in good health and CMV-seropositive. The rearrangement links TRBV7-8 to TRBJ2-1; no reliable D call. Sequencing was performed on PBMCs. CDR3: CASSQDNCQFF. DNA of the CDR3: TGTGCCAGCAGTCAAGACAATTGCCAGTTCTTC.